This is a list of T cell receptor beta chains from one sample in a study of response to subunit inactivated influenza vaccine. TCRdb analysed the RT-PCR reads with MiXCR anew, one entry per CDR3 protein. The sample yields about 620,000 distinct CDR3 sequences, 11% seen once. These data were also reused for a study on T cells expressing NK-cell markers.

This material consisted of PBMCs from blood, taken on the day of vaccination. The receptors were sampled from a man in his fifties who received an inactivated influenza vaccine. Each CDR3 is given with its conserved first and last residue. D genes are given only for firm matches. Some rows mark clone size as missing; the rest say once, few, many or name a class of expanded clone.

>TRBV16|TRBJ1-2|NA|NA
TGTGCCAGCAGCCAAGTCCGGACTAACTATGGCTACACCTTC
CASSQVRTNYGYTF
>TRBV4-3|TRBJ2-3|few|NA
TGCGCCAGCAGCCAAGAGACCGGTTGGGGCACAGATACGCAGTATTTT
CASSQETGWGTDTQYF
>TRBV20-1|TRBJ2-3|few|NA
TGCAGTGCTTGGCTCGGGGGCACAGATACGCAGTATTTT
CSAWLGGTDTQYF
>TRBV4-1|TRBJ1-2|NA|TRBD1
TGCGCCAGCAGCCGAGCGACAGGGTTTAGCGGCTATGGCTACACCTTC
CASSRATGFSGYGYTF
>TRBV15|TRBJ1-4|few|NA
TGTGCCACCAGCAGAGATCTCGGGATCCGGTCACCAGCAACTAATGAAAAACTGTTTTTT
CATSRDLGIRSPATNEKLFF
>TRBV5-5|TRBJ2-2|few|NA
TGTGCCAGCAGCTTTGGCGGGCAAGGCACCGGGGAGCTGTTTTTT
CASSFGGQGTGELFF
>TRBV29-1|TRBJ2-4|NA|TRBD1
TGCAGCGTTGATTTTCCAACAGGGGTAGCCAAAAACATTCAGTACTTC
CSVDFPTGVAKNIQYF
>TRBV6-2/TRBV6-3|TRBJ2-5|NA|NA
TGTGCCAGCAGTTACCGCTTGGACGTCCCCGGGGAGACCCAGTACTTC
CASSYRLDVPGETQYF
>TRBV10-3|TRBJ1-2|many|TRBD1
TGTGCCATCAGGGAGGGACAGGACTATGGCTACACCTTC
CAIREGQDYGYTF
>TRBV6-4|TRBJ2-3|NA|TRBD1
TGTGCCAGCAGTGACAGGGGGCCCGCAGATACGCAGTATTTT
CASSDRGPADTQYF